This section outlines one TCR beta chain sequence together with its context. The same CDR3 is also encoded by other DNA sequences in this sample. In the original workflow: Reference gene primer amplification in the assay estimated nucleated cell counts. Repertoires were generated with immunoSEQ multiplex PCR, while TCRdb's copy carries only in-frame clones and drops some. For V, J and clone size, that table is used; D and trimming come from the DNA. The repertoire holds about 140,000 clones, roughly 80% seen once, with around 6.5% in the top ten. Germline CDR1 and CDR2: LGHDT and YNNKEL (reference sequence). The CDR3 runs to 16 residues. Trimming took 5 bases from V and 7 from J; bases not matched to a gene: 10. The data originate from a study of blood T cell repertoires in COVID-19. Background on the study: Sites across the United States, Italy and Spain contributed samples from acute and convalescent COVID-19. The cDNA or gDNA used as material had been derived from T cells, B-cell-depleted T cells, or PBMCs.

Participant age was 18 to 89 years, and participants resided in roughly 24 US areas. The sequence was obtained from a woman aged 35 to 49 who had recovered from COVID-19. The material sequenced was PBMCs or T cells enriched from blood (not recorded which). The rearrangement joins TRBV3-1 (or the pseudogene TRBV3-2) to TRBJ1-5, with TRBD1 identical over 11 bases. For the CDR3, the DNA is TGTGCCAGCAGCTCGGGACAGGGGGATTCTTACCAGCCCCAGCATTTT. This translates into CASSSGQGDSYQPQHF.